This TCR beta chain was observed in a study of cytomegalovirus exposure and HLA in healthy donors. Study outcomes and limitations: Later findings reportedly placed an Asian-associated ancestry cluster below the roughly 660-donor mean for N-insertions. Donors were assumed by presence/absence analyses to have roughly uniform sequencing depth.

As to this clone: Its antigen remains unknown.

The V gene's germline CDR1 is LNHDA and CDR2 SQIVND (reference sequence). The V gene end was trimmed by 8 bases and the J gene end by 5 bases; junction bases not matched to a gene: 3. The CDR3 spans 13 residues. Primers included in the PCR were 60 Vbeta and 13 Jbeta primers. Libraries were prepared by immunoSEQ multiplex PCR; TCRdb keeps only in-frame clonotypes and omits some of them. The table includes some 180,000 clones, around three quarters detected once. Sequencing was carried out using PBMCs. The clonotype originates from a woman younger than 45 in good health and CMV-seropositive. The chain links TRBV19 to TRBJ2-5; TRBD1 agrees at 12 bases. CDR3 DNA: TGTGCCAGTGCGGGACAGGGGGCGGAGACCCAGTACTTC. Its translation: CASAGQGAETQYF. Filled out from reference TRBV19 and TRBJ2-5, the complete variable domain reads DGGITQSPKYLFRKEGQNVTLSCEQNLNHDAMYWYRQDPGQGLRLIYYSQIVNDFQKGDIAEGYSVSREKKESFPLTVTSAQKNPTAFYLCASAGQGAETQYFGPGTRLLVL.